Each of the 31 T cell receptor beta chains below was sequenced from the same sample in a study of T-cell memory formation after mild COVID-19. TCRdb recomputed calls from the 5' RACE reads with MiXCR, one row per CDR3 protein. The table includes 500,000 to 600,000 distinct CDR3 sequences, about 20% detected once. Sequenced sample: PBMCs or a T cell subset sorted from them (not recorded which). These receptors originate from an adult woman who had mild COVID-19 (a few samples of this study predate the infection). Cell type and time point are not known.

This clonotype was picked up one time. This chain links TRBV6-5 with TRBJ1-4; a possible D gene is TRBD1 (5 bases). In germline, CDR1 is MNHEY, CDR2 SVGAGI. The germline V and J ends were trimmed by 5 bases and 8 bases, with 15 bases remaining between them. The CDR3 runs 14 residues. The chain's CDR3 is CASSPRREREKLFF. DNA for the CDR3: TGTGCCAGCAGTCCCCGCAGGGAGCGGGAAAAACTGTTTTTT.

The genes are TRBV5-1 and TRBJ2-1; D is unclear. The CDR3 sequence is 14 residues long. Germline loops: CDR1 SGHRS, CDR2 YFSETQ. Deletions cut 6 bases from V and 9 bases from J, with 19 bases between. CDR3: CASTRARGASEQFF. As DNA, the CDR3 is TGCGCCAGCACCCGCGCCCGTGGAGCGAGTGAGCAGTTCTTC.

The chain links TRBV7-6 to TRBJ2-3, with 9 bases identical to TRBD2. Germline V gives CDR1 SGHVS, CDR2 FNYEAQ. There are 16 residues in the CDR3. The junction had 8 bases not matched to a gene; V was cut back by 5 bases and J by 2 bases. Here the CDR3 reads CASSLGASGITDTQYF. The CDR3 DNA is TGTGCCAGCAGCCTCGGGGCTAGCGGGATCACAGATACGCAGTATTTT.

V and J are TRBV5-1 and TRBJ2-2, with TRBD1 as a possible D gene (6 bases). Trimming cost V 0 bases and J 5 bases, with 11 bases left between them. The V gene's germline CDR1 is SGHRS and CDR2 YFSETQ. This CDR3 has 15 residues. CDR3 in amino acids: CASSLGQVITGELFF. CDR3 DNA: TGCGCCAGCAGCTTGGGACAGGTTATTACCGGGGAGCTGTTTTTT.

This chain joins TRBV18 and TRBJ2-5; D not resolved. CDR1 and CDR2 (germline): KGHSH, LQKENI. The CDR3 length is 13 residues. Trimming removed 1 base from V and 2 bases from J, with 5 bases in between. The CDR3 reads CASSPQLQETQYF. CDR3 nucleotides: TGTGCCAGCTCACCACAGCTACAAGAGACCCAGTACTTC.

This clonotype was counted between two and nine times. The V call is TRBV7-2, the J call TRBJ2-1; 14 bases map to TRBD2. The V gene's germline CDR1 is SGHTA and CDR2 FQGNSA. Germline trimming cut 0 bases from V and 5 bases from J; bases unmatched to any gene: 3. This CDR3 has 17 residues. In DNA form, the CDR3 reads TGTGCCAGCAGCTTAGCGGGACTAGCGGGAGAAGACAATGAGCAGTTCTTC. It specifies CASSLAGLAGEDNEQFF.

On this clonotype: The junction does not match germline at one end; this may be a read error. The chain carries TRBV7-6 and TRBJ1-1, with 7 bases aligning to TRBD1. The CDR3 consists of 13 residues. From germline, CDR1 is SGHVS and CDR2 FNYEAQ. The CDR3 sequence: CDSSRTGDTEAFF. CDR3 in DNA: TGTGACAGCAGCCGAACAGGGGACACTGAAGCTTTCTTT.

V and J are TRBV5-1 and TRBJ1-1, with 9 bases aligning to TRBD1. The CDR3 contains 14 residues. V lost 0 bases, J lost 10 bases, and 7 bases stayed unmatched. Per germline, CDR1 SGHRS and CDR2 YFSETQ. CDR3 bases: TGCGCCAGCAGCTTGGGGGACAGGGAGTACGGAGCTTTCTTT. Amino acid sequence: CASSLGDREYGAFF.

The chain has TRBV15 and TRBJ2-3; D gene ambiguous. Germline V gives CDR1 LNHNV, CDR2 YYDKDF (reference sequence). CDR3 length: 13 amino acids. The V and J ends lost 5 bases and 2 bases respectively, with 8 bases between them. The CDR3 DNA is TGTGCCACCAGCCCAGACATCACAGATACGCAGTATTTT. Translation: CATSPDITDTQYF.

The V call is TRBV9, the J call TRBJ2-1, with D maybe TRBD2 (6 bases). Germline CDR1 is SGDLS and CDR2 is YYNGEE. The CDR3 length is 16 residues. V was cut by 0 bases and J by 7 bases, with 17 bases left in between. In DNA, the CDR3 is TGTGCCAGCAGCGTAGGTGGCGGGATAGGTAATAATGAGCAGTTCTTC. It codes for CASSVGGGIGNNEQFF.

This clonotype has more than one count but fewer than ten. The chain carries TRBV6-5 and TRBJ2-1; 12 bases fit TRBD2. There are 16 residues in the CDR3. Germline CDR1 and CDR2: MNHEY and SVGAGI. J lost 8 bases, V lost 2 bases, and 7 bases had no gene match. CDR3 amino acids: CASSYGGLAGLDEQFF. In DNA form, the CDR3 reads TGTGCCAGCAGTTACGGCGGACTAGCGGGGTTAGATGAGCAGTTCTTC.

The chain is built from TRBV9 and TRBJ2-2; D may match TRBD1 or TRBD2 (5 bases each). The V end was cut by 1 base, the J end by 5 bases, with 9 bases between. The CDR3 extends over 14 amino acids. The germline CDR1 and CDR2 sequences are SGDLS and YYNGEE. CDR3 region: CASSVMGVTGELFF. As DNA, the CDR3 is TGTGCCAGCAGCGTAATGGGGGTAACCGGGGAGCTGTTTTTT.

A few counts support this clonotype. The rearrangement links TRBV5-1 to TRBJ2-5; D gene unclear. The V end lost 4 bases, the J end lost 0 bases, and 13 bases lay between the germline ends. Germline CDR1 and CDR2: SGHRS and YFSETQ. The CDR3 consists of 15 residues. The CDR3 DNA sequence: TGCGCCAGCAGCAACCCTCAGGAATACCAAGAGACCCAGTACTTC. It translates to CASSNPQEYQETQYF.

The V gene is TRBV7-6, the J gene TRBJ1-2; D not resolved. CDR1 and CDR2 from the germline V gene are SGHVS and FNYEAQ. Trimming took 0 bases from V and 4 from J, leaving 12 bases between them. CDR3 length: 15 amino acids. The CDR3 region has the DNA TGTGCCAGCAGCTTAGCGTTGGACGGAACCTATGGCTACACCTTC. Translating gives CASSLALDGTYGYTF.

There are a few counts of this clonotype. The chain uses TRBV15 and TRBJ2-7; unclear D gene. The ends were cut back, 0 bases at V and 6 bases at J, with 9 bases in the middle. Germline V CDR1 and CDR2: LNHNV, YYDKDF (reference sequence). This CDR3 is built from 13 residues. CDR3 bases: TGTGCCACCAGCAGAGATCCCGGGTTCGAGCAGTACTTC. This sequence encodes CATSRDPGFEQYF. The full variable domain, its missing parts supplied by reference TRBV15 and TRBJ2-7, is DAMVIQNPRYQVTQFGKPVTLSCSQTLNHNVMYWYQQKSSQAPKLLFHYYDKDFNNEADTPDNFQSRRPNTSFCFLDIRSPGLGDTAMYLCATSRDPGFEQYFGPGTRLTVT.

The chain employs TRBV5-1 and TRBJ1-2; D is unclear. Trimming shortened V by 0 bases and J by 5 bases, and 14 bases separated the two germline ends. Germline values: CDR1 SGHRS, CDR2 YFSETQ. The CDR3 is 15 residues long. This CDR3 is CASSLVAGRNYGYTF. CDR3 nucleotide sequence: TGCGCCAGCAGCTTGGTCGCAGGAAGAAATTATGGCTACACCTTC.

This clonotype was counted a few times. CDR3 loop: CASSGTSGRTFNEQFF. The CDR3 DNA sequence: TGTGCCAGCAGCGGCACTAGCGGGAGGACTTTCAATGAGCAGTTCTTC. The rearrangement uses TRBV7-6 and TRBJ2-1; TRBD2 matches at 12 bases. The CDR3 has 16 amino acids. V shed 5 bases and J 6 bases; nucleotides not matched to a gene: 8. Germline assignment: CDR1 SGHVS and CDR2 FNYEAQ.

This clonotype was detected a few times. V usage is TRBV5-1 and J usage is TRBJ2-5; D is undetermined. The CDR3 contains 14 residues. Trimming took 0 bases from V and 5 from J, leaving 11 bases between them. Germline lookup yields CDR1 SGHRS and CDR2 YFSETQ. CDR3 in amino acids: CASSLDSHSETQYF. CDR3 DNA sequence: TGCGCCAGCAGCTTGGACAGTCATTCGGAGACCCAGTACTTC.

This clonotype was detected only a few times. The chain links TRBV11-2 to TRBJ2-2, with no clear D. This CDR3 spans 16 amino acids. CDR1 and CDR2 from the germline V gene are SGHAT and FQNNGV. Trimming left V 0 bases short and J 0 bases short, with 8 bases between. CDR3 DNA sequence: TGTGCCAGCAGCTTAGAACGGTTCGCGAACACCGGGGAGCTGTTTTTT. Amino acids: CASSLERFANTGELFF.

This clonotype was seen repeatedly, ten times or more. V gene TRBV7-6 combines with J gene TRBJ2-7, with D maybe TRBD1 (6 bases). The V gene lost 10 bases and the J gene lost 7 bases, with 8 bases spanning the gap. CDR1 is SGHVS, CDR2 FNYEAQ, per germline. The CDR3 loop spans 9 amino acids. DNA of the CDR3: TGTGCCAAGAGGGGGGAGCAGTACTTC. Encoded protein: CAKRGEQYF.

The rearrangement joins TRBV12-3 or TRBV12-4 to TRBJ2-5; D perhaps matches TRBD1 (6 bases). V lost 5 bases to trimming and J lost 5 bases, with 12 bases between them. The CDR3 sequence is 13 residues long. For the CDR3, the DNA is TGTGCCAGCAGTGGGACAACCTGGGAGACCCAGTACTTC. Protein sequence: CASSGTTWETQYF.

This clonotype was counted only a few times. The V gene is TRBV7-2, the J gene TRBJ1-1; TRBD1 aligns across 8 bases. CDR1 and CDR2 from the germline V gene are SGHTA and FQGNSA. This CDR3 is built from 15 residues. V lost 5 bases, J lost 4 bases, and 9 bases stayed unmatched. The CDR3 DNA follows: TGTGCCAGCAGCCCCCGACAGGGGACGGGCACTGAAGCTTTCTTT. Encoded protein: CASSPRQGTGTEAFF.

In this sample, this clonotype turned up a few times. The chain links TRBV7-2 to TRBJ2-1; tentative D call: TRBD2 (7 bases). CDR1 and CDR2 from the germline V gene are SGHTA and FQGNSA. V was trimmed by 1 base and J by 3 bases, leaving 19 bases between them. This CDR3 is 18 amino acids long. The CDR3 DNA is TGTGCCAGCAGCTTAGACAGGGTCGGGACTAAAAACTACAATGAGCAGTTCTTC. It translates to CASSLDRVGTKNYNEQFF.

This chain uses TRBV7-9 with TRBJ1-1; D not resolved. Trimming removed 1 base from V and 4 bases from J, with 10 bases in between. Germline V lookup: CDR1 SEHNR, CDR2 FQNEAQ (reference sequence). The CDR3 spans 14 residues. The CDR3: CASSLGSESTEAFF. CDR3 coding DNA: TGTGCCAGCAGCTTAGGCAGTGAGTCCACTGAAGCTTTCTTT.

A few counts support this clonotype. This rearrangement joins TRBV11-2 to TRBJ2-1; 7 bases are a match to TRBD1. Losses at the gene ends were 4 bases for V and 4 bases for J; bases not matched to a gene: 10. CDR1 is SGHAT, CDR2 FQNNGV, per germline. The CDR3 is made up of 16 amino acids. CDR3 in DNA: TGTGCCAGCAGCTCACAATCCGGGACAGTATACAATGAGCAGTTCTTC. Translating gives CASSSQSGTVYNEQFF.

The chain employs TRBV27 and TRBJ2-7; 11 positions agree with TRBD2. The V gene's germline CDR1 is MNHEY and CDR2 SMNVEV (reference sequence). The CDR3 covers 15 residues. V was pared by 7 bases and J by 5 bases, with 10 bases of the junction left unmatched. Written as DNA, the CDR3 is TGTGCCAGCACCCGAACTAGCGGGAGCATGAACGAGCAGTACTTC. Translating gives CASTRTSGSMNEQYF.

The sample holds a few counts of this clonotype. The genes are TRBV6-5 and TRBJ2-2; 7 bases are shared with TRBD1. Germline assignment: CDR1 MNHEY and CDR2 SVGAGI. The trim removed 6 bases at V and 2 bases at J, leaving 9 bases unmatched. CDR3 length: 16 amino acids. In DNA form, the CDR3 reads TGTGCCAGCAGCCAATTCACAGGGGCCAACACCGGGGAGCTGTTTTTT. Translated, it gives CASSQFTGANTGELFF.

This sequence joins TRBV20-1 and TRBJ1-1, with no clear D. Germline V gives CDR1 DFQATT, CDR2 SNEGSKA (reference sequence). The CDR3 is 10 residues long. V lost 5 bases and J 3 bases, leaving 4 bases between the germline ends. As DNA, the CDR3 is TGCAGTGCTCCCTACACTGAAGCTTTCTTT. Its protein product is CSAPYTEAFF.

In its sample, this clonotype was seen many times. The rearrangement links TRBV7-2 to TRBJ2-7, with 12 bases fitting TRBD2. After removal of 1 base from V and 5 bases from J, the junction contained 6 bases not matched to a gene. The CDR3 loop spans 16 amino acids. Germline loops: CDR1 SGHTA, CDR2 FQGNSA. The CDR3 DNA reads as TGTGCCAGCAGCTTAGGACCGGGACTAGCGGGCCACGAGCAGTACTTC. Translated: CASSLGPGLAGHEQYF.

This chain connects TRBV4-2 to TRBJ2-7, with 7 nucleotides matching TRBD1. The junction had 4 bases not matched to a gene; V was cut back by 1 base and J by 1 base. The CDR3 loop spans 15 amino acids. Germline lookup yields CDR1 LGHNA and CDR2 YNFKEQ. CDR3 in amino acids: CASSQGYRGSYEQYF. Written as DNA, the CDR3 is TGTGCCAGCAGCCAAGGGTACAGGGGTTCCTACGAGCAGTACTTC.

This clonotype occurred many times. V and J are TRBV3-1 and TRBJ2-7; D remains unclear. This CDR3 is 15 amino acids long. Trimming took off 1 base at V and 0 bases at J, with 10 bases between the two ends. From germline, CDR1 is LGHDT and CDR2 YNNKEL (reference sequence). The CDR3 DNA follows: TGTGCCAGCAGCCAAGGGCCACTGAGCTCCTACGAGCAGTACTTC. This encodes CASSQGPLSSYEQYF.